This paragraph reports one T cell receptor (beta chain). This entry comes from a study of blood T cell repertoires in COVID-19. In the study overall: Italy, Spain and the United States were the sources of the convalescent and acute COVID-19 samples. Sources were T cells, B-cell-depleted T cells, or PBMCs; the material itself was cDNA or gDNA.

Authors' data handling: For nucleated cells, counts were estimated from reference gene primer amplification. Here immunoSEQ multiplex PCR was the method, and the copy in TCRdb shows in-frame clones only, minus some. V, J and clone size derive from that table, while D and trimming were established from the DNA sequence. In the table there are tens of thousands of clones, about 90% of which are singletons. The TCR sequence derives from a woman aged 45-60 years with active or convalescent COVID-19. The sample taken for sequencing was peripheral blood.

CDR3 sequence reads: CASSSRWASGRVRRNEQFF. In DNA form, the CDR3 reads TGTGCCAGCAGTTCCCGTTGGGCTAGCGGGAGGGTCAGGCGCAATGAGCAGTTCTTC. The rearrangement joins TRBV7-8 to TRBJ2-1, with TRBD2 matching 12 bases. CDR1 SGHVS and CDR2 FQNEAQ come from the germline V gene. The CDR3 has 19 amino acids. V dropped 6 bases and J dropped 6; count of bases not matched to a gene: 18.